The sequence of this T cell receptor beta chain was determined in a study of identical twins (dated by TCRdb to 2016 to 2018). A note on the overall study: To test whether fetal clonotypes persist, the study used deep sequencing on TCR alpha and beta repertoires from monozygotic twins, unrelated adults of various ages, and cord blood. Replicate twin experiments were performed at different times using different library preparation protocols to rule out contamination.

The library came from 5' RACE. The sequencer listed for this sample is Illumina HiSeq 2000. A universal primer binding site was introduced by template switching, and a unique molecular identifier was present in the final cDNA, enabling accurate counting of TCR cDNA molecules. Specific primers in the conserved constant-segment region were used to synthesize first-strand cDNA for TCR alpha and beta chains. To control for contamination, every cDNA library was double barcoded, receiving both a SMART-Mk sample barcode and Illumina barcodes. TruSeq adapter sequences, together with Illumina sample barcodes, were added in two successive PCR steps. The TCR alpha and beta cDNA libraries were sequenced on the Illumina HiSeq platform using custom primers. Regarding the original processing steps: Raw reads were processed with MiGEC to extract unique molecular identifiers, and MiXCR was used to determine CDR3 positions. For each individual, recombination models were inferred using an EM algorithm with the repgenHMM and IGoR tools. Shared clonotypes were analyzed with the tcR package in R, and sharing was normalized by the product of cloneset sizes. Out-of-frame nonproductive sequences were analyzed to study raw recombination free of thymic and clonal selection effects. The public reads were reanalyzed by TCRdb: fastp trimming at Q25, MiXCR alignment, in-frame beta chains only. Identical CDR3 protein sequences are pooled into one entry, listed with their most common genes and DNA. The V and J calls reflect TCRdb's pipeline rather than the authors' work. The sample includes about 340,000 distinct CDR3 sequences, with more than 9% observed a single time. The ten largest clones capture 7.2% of the sample.

Points on this clonotype: Which antigen it targets is not known. There are no base qualities to consult, and no much larger clone falls within one base.

Every donor was a healthy Caucasian. Three pairs of female monozygotic twins, all aged 18 to 29 years, made up the twin cohort. CD4+ and CD8+ T cell populations were isolated with positive isolation kits from Invitrogen. V drops 0 bases and J drops 5 bases, leaving 13 bases in between. The CDR3 goes from the cysteine to the phenylalanine over 15 residues. Here the CDR3 DNA is all that survives: 45 bases in frame from base 1. Reading the germline V gene gives CDR1 MGHRA and CDR2 YSYEKL. Overall study outcomes, separate from this receptor: Because the same donors could not be followed over many years, the conclusions depended on cross-sectional statistical analysis. In monozygotic twins, out-of-frame TCR alpha sharing was systematically underestimated by recombination models, although the models agreed with sharing between unrelated individuals. In beta out-of-frame sequences, excess twin sharing was weaker, because having fewer shared sequences lowered the signal-to-noise ratio. Fewer insertions were carried by abundant cord blood beta clonotypes; a weaker similar trend was observed in young adult naive repertoires, while no such trend was observed in memory repertoires. Zero-insertion analyses could be partly confounded by invariant T cells such as MAIT and iNKT, although diverse VJ usage argued against such confounding for most clonotypes. Compared with coincidental sharing between unrelated individuals, out-of-frame TCR alpha sequences shared between twins had an excess of sequences with low generation probability.

This sample was also put to use in a study of yellow fever vaccine responses in identical twins. The second paper further reports: The authors reported that the T cell response to vaccination in identical twins appeared partly convergent and partly personalized. Focusing on identical twins, the study followed the T cell clones that responded to the vaccine, and did so with precision.

The TCR originated in a woman younger than 30 in good health. This chain is built from TRBV4-1 and TRBJ2-5; the D gene assignment is ambiguous. The specimen was CD8+ T cells sorted from blood. The sequenced DNA is TGCGCCAGCAGCCAAGAGGCCATAACGAGGGAGACCCAGTACTTC. This sequence encodes CASSQEAITRETQYF.